The 21 T cell receptor beta chains reported below all come from one sample, sequenced in a study of T cell responses to AZD1222 COVID-19 vaccine. The assay was immunoSEQ multiplex PCR, and TCRdb's table has in-frame clones only and misses some. The repertoire holds 100,000 or so clones, approximately 91% seen once, with approximately 3.7% in the top ten. This material consisted of peripheral blood, taken on day 0 of AZD1222 vaccination. The receptors originated from an adult in good health.

The gene calls are TRBV10-1 and TRBJ2-2; tentative D call: TRBD1 (5 bases). The germline V gene encodes CDR1 WNHNN and CDR2 SYGVQD (reference sequence). This CDR3 has 13 residues. Trimming stripped 3 bases from V and 3 bases from J, with 5 bases between. This chain's CDR3 is CASSDRDTGELFF. The CDR3 nucleotides read TGCGCCAGCAGTGACAGGGACACCGGGGAGCTGTTTTTT.

V gene TRBV6-1 combines with J gene TRBJ1-5; D ambiguous. The CDR3 totals 13 residues. V lost 2 bases and J lost 5, with 7 bases in between. The germline V gene encodes CDR1 MNHNS and CDR2 SASEGT. The CDR3 loop is CASSESIYQPQHF. The CDR3 nucleotides read TGTGCCAGCAGTGAATCCATCTATCAGCCCCAGCATTTT.

The V call is TRBV19, the J call TRBJ1-1; D perhaps matches TRBD1 (6 bases). The V gene lost 3 bases and the J gene lost 1 base, with 12 bases spanning the gap. CDR1 and CDR2 (germline): LNHDA, SQIVND (reference sequence). The CDR3 is made up of 15 amino acids. CDR3 residues: CASSMWGAGNTEAFF. CDR3 sequence (DNA): TGTGCCAGTAGTATGTGGGGGGCTGGGAACACTGAAGCTTTCTTT.

The genes are TRBV18 and TRBJ2-1, with D maybe TRBD1 (7 bases). The CDR3 spans 15 residues. Germline values: CDR1 KGHSH, CDR2 LQKENI. V was shortened by 3 bases and J by 3 bases, with 12 bases between the two germline ends. CDR3 bases: TGTGCCAGCTCACCCAGCCAGGGGGGCTACAATGAGCAGTTCTTC. It specifies CASSPSQGGYNEQFF.

The V gene is TRBV7-8, the J gene TRBJ2-5, with TRBD2 identical over 11 bases. The CDR3 runs 16 residues. After removal of 4 bases from V and 7 bases from J, the junction contained 11 bases not matched to a gene. The germline CDR1 and CDR2 sequences are SGHVS and FQNEAQ. The DNA of the CDR3 is TGTGCCAGCAGCTCGACCCCTAGCGGGGGGACTTGGACCCAGTACTTC. Protein sequence: CASSSTPSGGTWTQYF.

This chain links TRBV28 with TRBJ1-1; 7 bases are shared with TRBD1. Trimming at V came to 3 bases and at J to 1 base, leaving 8 bases not matched to a gene. CDR3 length: 16 residues. Looked up from germline, CDR1 is MDHEN and CDR2 is SYDVKM. CDR3 loop: CASSLLGTERNTEAFF. As DNA, the CDR3 is TGTGCCAGCAGTTTGTTAGGGACAGAGAGGAACACTGAAGCTTTCTTT.

The chain recombines TRBV14 with TRBJ1-5; weak D call: TRBD1 (6 bases). Trimming shortened V by 0 bases and J by 9 bases, and 9 bases separated the two germline ends. Germline values: CDR1 SGHDN, CDR2 FVKESK. The CDR3 length is 13 residues. CDR3 sequence reads: CASSQEGGRPQHF. The CDR3 region has the DNA TGTGCCAGCAGCCAAGAGGGGGGCCGGCCCCAGCATTTT.

V is TRBV6-5 and J is TRBJ2-7, with a tentative D call TRBD1 (6 bases). From germline, CDR1 is MNHEY and CDR2 SVGAGI. The V gene lost 6 bases and the J gene lost 3 bases, with 18 bases spanning the gap. CDR3 length equals 15 residues. Here the CDR3 reads CASSPSQGTFYEQYF. The CDR3 DNA reads as TGTGCCAGCAGCCCGAGCCAGGGGACGTTCTACGAGCAGTACTTC.

The genes are TRBV10-2 and TRBJ2-7; no definite D call. There are 14 residues in the CDR3. Germline loops: CDR1 WSHSY, CDR2 SAAADI. The ends were cut back, 0 bases at V and 0 bases at J, with 6 bases in the middle. The DNA for the CDR3 is TGCGCCAGCAGTGAGTCATCAGTCTCCTACGAGCAGTACTTC. Translating gives CASSESSVSYEQYF.

The chain is built from TRBV3-1 (or the pseudogene TRBV3-2) and TRBJ2-4; D possibly matches TRBD1 or TRBD2 (5 bases each). The CDR3 consists of 13 residues. Germline values: CDR1 LGHDT, CDR2 YNNKEL (reference sequence). Trimming removed 3 bases from V and 9 bases from J, with 12 bases in between. The CDR3: CASSQGGGLIQYF. The CDR3 coding sequence is TGTGCCAGCAGCCAGGGTGGGGGTCTCATTCAGTACTTC.

V usage is TRBV18 and J usage is TRBJ1-5; TRBD1 is a possible D gene (5 bases). Germline V gives CDR1 KGHSH, CDR2 LQKENI. Trimming took off 0 bases at V and 6 bases at J, with 12 bases between the two ends. The CDR3 runs 15 residues. This CDR3 reads CASSPPGQGSQPQHF. The CDR3 DNA sequence: TGTGCCAGCTCACCACCGGGGCAGGGAAGTCAGCCCCAGCATTTT. The full variable domain, completed using reference TRBV18 and TRBJ1-5, is NAGVMQNPRHLVRRRGQEARLRCSPMKGHSHVYWYRQLPEEGLKFMVYLQKENIIDESGMPKERFSAEFPKEGPSILRIQQVVRGDSAAYFCASSPPGQGSQPQHFGDGTRLSIL.

This chain uses TRBV9 with TRBJ1-4; D ambiguous. Germline V gives CDR1 SGDLS, CDR2 YYNGEE. This CDR3 is built from 13 residues. Between the trimmed V and J ends, which lost 4 bases and 3 bases, there was a span of 7 bases. CDR3 residues: CASSRGPNEKLFF. In DNA form, the CDR3 reads TGTGCCAGCAGCCGCGGCCCTAATGAAAAACTGTTTTTT.

The chain is built from TRBV9 and TRBJ1-2; D is unresolved. The V end was cut by 0 bases, the J end by 2 bases, with 5 bases between. Germline lookup yields CDR1 SGDLS and CDR2 YYNGEE. The CDR3 contains 13 residues. CDR3 residues: CASSVEGNYGYTF. DNA for the CDR3: TGTGCCAGCAGCGTAGAAGGGAACTATGGCTACACCTTC.

This chain uses TRBV7-8 with TRBJ1-5; 8 bases agree with TRBD1. CDR1 is SGHVS, CDR2 FQNEAQ, per germline. CDR3 size: 20 residues. J was trimmed by 0 bases and V by 6 bases; bases with no gene match: 19. CDR3 DNA: TGTGCCAGCAGTTCAGTGGGGGTCGGGACAGGCCGTCTTAGCAATCAGCCCCAGCATTTT. It encodes CASSSVGVGTGRLSNQPQHF. Variable domain in full (rest from reference TRBV7-8 and TRBJ1-5): GAGVSQSPRYKVAKRGQDVALRCDPISGHVSLFWYQQALGQGPEFLTYFQNEAQLDKSGLPSDRFFAERPEGSVSTLKIQRTQQEDSAVYLCASSSVGVGTGRLSNQPQHFGDGTRLSIL.

The rearrangement links TRBV29-1 to TRBJ1-2; TRBD1 might be the D (5 bases). V lost 2 bases and J 2 bases, leaving 9 bases between the germline ends. There are 13 residues in the CDR3. Germline CDR1 is SQVTM and CDR2 is ANQGSEA. CDR3 amino acids: CSVEKGSNYGYTF. CDR3 nucleotides: TGCAGCGTTGAAAAGGGGTCGAACTATGGCTACACCTTC. Drawing the rest from reference TRBV29-1 and TRBJ1-2, the complete variable domain is SAVISQKPSRDICQRGTSLTIQCQVDSQVTMMFWYRQQPGQSLTLIATANQGSEATYESGFVIDKFPISRPNLTFSTLTVSNMSPEDSSIYLCSVEKGSNYGYTFGSGTRLTVV.

This chain uses TRBV4-3 with TRBJ1-6; 10 bases align to TRBD1. CDR1 and CDR2 (germline): LGHNA, YSLEER. The CDR3 has 15 amino acids. V lost 0 bases and J lost 9; bases outside the gene matches: 2. The CDR3: CASSQEGQGPSPLHF. The CDR3 nucleotides read TGCGCCAGCAGCCAAGAGGGACAGGGGCCTTCACCCCTCCACTTT.

This clone turned up a few times. The chain carries TRBV5-1 and TRBJ1-1, with 8 bases that match TRBD1. V shed 7 bases and J 4 bases; nucleotides not matched to a gene: 9. The CDR3 consists of 14 residues. Germline-derived CDR1 and CDR2 are SGHRS and YFSETQ. CDR3 bases: TGCGCCAGCGGGGTCGACAGGGGCGGCACTGAAGCTTTCTTT. It encodes CASGVDRGGTEAFF.

The CDR3 coding sequence is TGTGCCAGCAGTCAGGACAGTAAGAACACTGAAGCTTTCTTT. Amino acids: CASSQDSKNTEAFF. The J gene is TRBJ1-1, the V gene TRBV3-1 (or the pseudogene TRBV3-2); D perhaps matches TRBD1 (6 bases). Germline lookup yields CDR1 LGHDT and CDR2 YNNKEL (reference sequence). The ends were cut back, 6 bases at V and 1 base at J, with 12 bases in the middle. The CDR3 loop spans 14 amino acids.

This clone has a single count. This chain links TRBV7-6 with TRBJ1-3; D gene ambiguous. The V gene's germline CDR1 is SGHVS and CDR2 FNYEAQ. V lost 5 bases to trimming and J lost 4 bases, with 12 bases between them. The CDR3 has 14 residues. The CDR3 DNA is TGTGCCAGCAGCCCGACCGGCCAGGGAAACACCATATATTTT. This encodes CASSPTGQGNTIYF.

This chain connects TRBV2 to TRBJ2-7; D is unresolved. Between the trimmed V and J ends, which lost 8 bases and 4 bases, there was a span of 6 bases. The germline gives CDR1 SNHLY, CDR2 FYNNEI. This CDR3 comprises 10 residues. The CDR3 nucleotides read TGTGCCAGCTCTCAGTACGAGCAGTACTTC. It translates to CASSQYEQYF.

J is TRBJ2-1 and V is TRBV6-5; perhaps TRBD2 as D (7 bases). The CDR3 length is 15 residues. The germline gives CDR1 MNHEY, CDR2 SVGAGI. V was pared by 6 bases and J by 7 bases, with 19 bases between. In DNA form, the CDR3 reads TGTGCCAGCAGCCTAACTGGGGGGGCCGGGAATGAGCAGTTCTTC. It translates to CASSLTGGAGNEQFF.